The 27 T cell receptor beta chains below come from one sample, sequenced in a study of identical twins. TCRdb re-analysed the 5' RACE reads in MiXCR, keeping a single row per CDR3 protein. The sample has 570,000 or so distinct CDR3 sequences, nearly 10% seen once. These data are also associated with another study on yellow fever vaccine responses in identical twins.

The sample consisted of PBMCs. These receptors all come from a woman aged 18-29 years in good health.

The table lists this clonotype with many counts. V gene TRBV28 combines with J gene TRBJ2-5; no clear D. The germline V and J ends were trimmed by 3 bases and 4 bases, with 6 bases remaining between them. This CDR3 has 12 amino acids. In germline, CDR1 is MDHEN, CDR2 SYDVKM. Here the CDR3 reads CASSFIGETQYF. CDR3 DNA sequence: TGTGCCAGCAGTTTTATTGGAGAGACCCAGTACTTC.

This clonotype was counted at least ten times. This CDR3 is CAISEDTGRNEKLFF. The CDR3 DNA is TGTGCCATCAGTGAGGACACCGGACGAAATGAAAAACTGTTTTTT. The chain combines TRBV10-3 with TRBJ1-4; D ambiguous. The CDR3 has 15 amino acids. The germline gives CDR1 ENHRY, CDR2 SYGVKD. Trimming took 2 bases from V and 5 from J, leaving 12 bases between them.

At least ten counts were recorded for this clonotype. This chain connects TRBV12-3 or TRBV12-4 to TRBJ1-1; 8 nucleotides agree with TRBD1. This CDR3 is built from 14 residues. V lost 6 bases and J lost 1; bases outside the gene matches: 4. Written as DNA, the CDR3 is TGTGCCAGCAGACAAACAGGGGGGAACACTGAAGCTTTCTTT. It is translated as CASRQTGGNTEAFF.

This clonotype was detected many times. The chain has TRBV5-5 and TRBJ1-1, with D perhaps TRBD1 (5 bases). The CDR3 spans 13 residues. V was pared by 3 bases and J by 9 bases, with 15 bases between. The germline CDR1 and CDR2 sequences are SGHKS and YYEKEE (reference sequence). The CDR3 DNA reads TGTGCCAGCAGCTCACCCACAGGTCCACAAGCTTTCTTT. It specifies CASSSPTGPQAFF.

The sample holds many counts of this clonotype. The chain employs TRBV28 and TRBJ2-2; D is tentatively TRBD1 or TRBD2 (5 bases each). V was cut by 3 bases and J by 5 bases, with 10 bases left in between. The CDR3 is 14 amino acids. CDR1 and CDR2 (germline): MDHEN, SYDVKM. CDR3 nucleotide sequence: TGTGCCAGCAGTTTCGGGGCGTGGACCGGGGAGCTGTTTTTT. Residues: CASSFGAWTGELFF.

The gene calls are TRBV12-3 or TRBV12-4 and TRBJ1-5; D is perhaps TRBD1 (5 bases). Trimming pared 5 bases from V and 0 bases from J, leaving 23 bases between. The CDR3 covers 19 residues. DNA for the CDR3: TGTGCCAGCAGTAACTCGGGGAGGGGCATCCCCAATAGCAATCAGCCCCAGCATTTT. Its protein product is CASSNSGRGIPNSNQPQHF.

This clonotype turned up a few times. The rearrangement uses TRBV7-9 and TRBJ2-7, with 7 bases identical to TRBD1. CDR3 length equals 14 residues. CDR1 SEHNR and CDR2 FQNEAQ come from the germline V gene (reference sequence). V gave up 1 base and J gave up 3 bases; unmatched junction bases: 3. The DNA for the CDR3 is TGTGCCAGCAGCTTAGAGGGGGCTCTCTACGAGCAGTACTTC. Translation gives CASSLEGALYEQYF.

This clonotype turned up a few times. The chain couples TRBV13 to TRBJ2-1; 7 bases are shared with TRBD1. The length of the CDR3 is 14 residues. V dropped 5 bases and J dropped 9; count of bases not matched to a gene: 10. Germline V lookup: CDR1 PRHDT, CDR2 FYEKMQ (reference sequence). CDR3 residues: CASSRTGAAIEQFF. For the CDR3, the DNA is TGTGCCAGCAGCCGCACAGGGGCGGCAATTGAGCAGTTCTTC.

The gene calls are TRBV10-3 and TRBJ2-3; maybe TRBD1 (5 bases). Per the germline V gene, CDR1 is ENHRY and CDR2 is SYGVKD. V was clipped by 4 bases and J by 0 bases, with 11 bases between them. This CDR3 region has 15 residues. The CDR3 is CAISAAGISTDTQYF. CDR3 in DNA: TGTGCCATCAGTGCGGCAGGGATTAGCACAGATACGCAGTATTTT.

The chain recombines TRBV5-6 with TRBJ2-2; 14 bases are a match to TRBD2. The CDR3 extends over 17 amino acids. Germline lookup yields CDR1 SGHDT and CDR2 YYEEEE. J gave up 4 bases and V 4 bases, and 6 bases lay outside the gene matches. The CDR3 DNA is TGTGCCAGCAGCATTGGGGGACTAGCGGGAGTCACCGGGGAGCTGTTTTTT. This translates into CASSIGGLAGVTGELFF.

In this sample, this clonotype turned up a few times. This chain uses TRBV2 with TRBJ1-5; D unresolved. V lost 3 bases and J lost 4, with 7 bases in between. Germline CDR1 reads SNHLY; CDR2 reads FYNNEI. The CDR3 totals 13 residues. This chain's CDR3 is CASSDEWNQPQHF. The CDR3 DNA sequence: TGTGCCAGCAGTGACGAGTGGAATCAGCCCCAGCATTTT.

The genes are TRBV7-3 and TRBJ2-1; D might be TRBD2 (6 bases). Trimming took 1 base from V and 2 from J, leaving 15 bases between them. Germline V gene sequence: CDR1 SGHTA, CDR2 FQGTGA. The CDR3 loop spans 17 amino acids. The DNA for the CDR3 is TGTGCCAGCAGCTTAAATGTTGGTAGCGGCACCTACAATGAGCAGTTCTTC. This gives the protein CASSLNVGSGTYNEQFF.

This clonotype was seen many times. V gene TRBV12-3 or TRBV12-4 combines with J gene TRBJ2-3; D call uncertain. V lost 7 bases and J 0 bases, leaving 11 bases between the germline ends. The CDR3 contains 14 residues. This chain's CDR3 is CASTSTTSTDTQYF. CDR3 nucleotide sequence: TGTGCCAGCACGTCGACGACTAGCACAGATACGCAGTATTTT.

The chain combines TRBV7-9 with TRBJ2-5; the match to TRBD1 covers 7 bases. CDR1 and CDR2 (germline): SEHNR, FQNEAQ (reference sequence). After removal of 1 base from V and 4 bases from J, the junction contained 6 bases not matched to a gene. The CDR3 loop spans 15 amino acids. The CDR3 sequence is CASSLGGTARETQYF. In DNA, the CDR3 is TGTGCCAGCAGCTTAGGGGGGACAGCCCGAGAGACCCAGTACTTC.

J is TRBJ2-7 and V is TRBV3-1; D ambiguous. V lost 0 bases, J lost 3 bases, and 9 bases lay in between. Germline assignment: CDR1 LGHDT and CDR2 YNNKEL (reference sequence). The CDR3 has 14 amino acids. The CDR3 DNA reads TGTGCCAGCAGCCAAGAGATAAGCAGCTACGAGCAGTACTTC. It translates to CASSQEISSYEQYF.

This sequence joins TRBV6-1 and TRBJ2-7, with D perhaps matching TRBD1 (5 bases). Trimming left V 6 bases short and J 2 bases short, with 20 bases between. The CDR3 loop spans 16 amino acids. CDR1 MNHNS and CDR2 SASEGT come from the germline V gene. The CDR3 loop reads CASSQTPMAGPYEQYF. CDR3 DNA: TGTGCCAGCAGCCAAACCCCCATGGCAGGGCCCTACGAGCAGTACTTC.

This clonotype was recorded only once. The CDR3 nucleotides read TGTGCCAGCAGTCCATACCAGGAGGCCGGGGAGCTGTTTTTT. Translating it yields CASSPYQEAGELFF. The chain links TRBV27 to TRBJ2-2, with a tentative D call TRBD2 (5 bases). Germline-derived CDR1 and CDR2 are MNHEY and SMNVEV (reference sequence). The germline V and J ends were trimmed by 5 bases and 6 bases, with 13 bases remaining between them. The CDR3 contains 14 residues.

A few counts support this clonotype. The chain carries TRBV5-6 and TRBJ2-3; D is undetermined. Germline V gene lookup returns CDR1 SGHDT and CDR2 YYEEEE. CDR3 length: 18 amino acids. The CDR3 bases are TGTGCAGAGCTCTGCCCCCGGACCCAGGCTGCAGGCACAGATACGCAGTATTTT. Translation gives CAELCPRTQAAGTDTQYF.

This clonotype has just a few counts. The chain is built from TRBV27 and TRBJ1-5; the D gene is possibly TRBD1 (6 bases). The CDR3 spans 15 residues. The germline CDR1 and CDR2 sequences are MNHEY and SMNVEV (reference sequence). Trimming cost V 5 bases and J 3 bases, with 14 bases left between them. CDR3 sequence (DNA): TGTGCCAGCAGTCCCCTCAGACAGGTCAATCAGCCCCAGCATTTT. Its translation: CASSPLRQVNQPQHF.

The CDR3 protein is CATSDDRGVGNQPQHF. As DNA, the CDR3 is TGTGCCACCAGTGATGACAGAGGGGTAGGAAATCAGCCCCAGCATTTT. This chain links TRBV24-1 with TRBJ1-5; maybe TRBD1 (5 bases). There are 16 residues in the CDR3. Trimming removed 3 bases at V and 4 bases at J, with 15 bases between. CDR1 is KGHDR and CDR2 is SFDVKD in the germline V gene.

This clonotype occurred many times. This chain links TRBV20-1 with TRBJ2-5, with 9 nucleotides matching TRBD2. There are 15 residues in the CDR3. Germline assignment: CDR1 DFQATT and CDR2 SNEGSKA (reference sequence). Unmatched junction bases numbered 10, after V lost 6 bases and J lost 2 bases. The DNA for the CDR3 is TGCAGTGCGACCCCGAATAGCGGGAGTCAAGAGACCCAGTACTTC. Translated: CSATPNSGSQETQYF.

This clonotype was recorded many times. The chain couples TRBV6-4 to TRBJ2-5, with 9 nucleotides matching TRBD1. V shed 0 bases and J 1 base; nucleotides not matched to a gene: 12. The CDR3 loop spans 19 amino acids. Germline V CDR1 and CDR2: MRHNA, SNTAGT. Written as DNA, the CDR3 is TGTGCCAGCAGTGACTCGAAGGAAAGGGCGGGACAGGGCCAAGAGACCCAGTACTTC. It codes for CASSDSKERAGQGQETQYF.

This clonotype has just a few counts. The V call is TRBV24-1, the J call TRBJ2-3, with D perhaps matching TRBD2 (5 bases). V lost 7 bases to trimming and J lost 2 bases, with 15 bases between them. The CDR3 has 15 residues. The germline V gene encodes CDR1 KGHDR and CDR2 SFDVKD. CDR3 DNA: TGTGCCACCAGGCCCAACCGCGGGTCCACAGATACGCAGTATTTT. Protein: CATRPNRGSTDTQYF.

This clonotype was recorded a few times. The rearrangement joins TRBV6-1 to TRBJ2-7; 9 bases fit TRBD1. The junction had 5 bases not matched to a gene; V was cut back by 6 bases and J by 2 bases. CDR3 length equals 14 residues. Germline assignment: CDR1 MNHNS and CDR2 SASEGT. The CDR3 nucleotides are TGTGCCAGCAGAGCCGGGACAGGGACCTACGAGCAGTACTTC. This codes for CASRAGTGTYEQYF.

J is TRBJ2-7 and V is TRBV25-1; TRBD2 aligns across 7 bases. Germline CDR1 is MGHDK and CDR2 is SYGVNS. V shed 0 bases, J shed 6 bases, and the junction held 8 bases outside the gene matches. The CDR3 loop spans 15 amino acids. The CDR3 here is CASSEYSLASGEQYF. CDR3 bases: TGTGCCAGCAGTGAATATTCACTAGCGTCGGGCGAGCAGTACTTC.

The table lists this clonotype with many counts. This chain uses TRBV11-2 with TRBJ1-1; D gene unclear. V lost 2 bases and J lost 5, with 6 bases in between. This CDR3 comprises 12 residues. Per germline, CDR1 SGHAT and CDR2 FQNNGV. The DNA for the CDR3 is TGTGCCAGCAGCTTACTAGTAACTGAAGCTTTCTTT. It translates to CASSLLVTEAFF. Full variable domain (missing parts from reference TRBV11-2 and TRBJ1-1): EAGVAQSPRYKIIEKRQSVAFWCNPISGHATLYWYQQILGQGPKLLIQFQNNGVVDDSQLPKDRFSAERLKGVDSTLKIQPAKLEDSAVYLCASSLLVTEAFFGQGTRLTVV.

The chain couples TRBV28 to TRBJ2-7; D uncertain. The length of the CDR3 is 11 residues. V lost 1 base and J lost 5, with 3 bases in between. Germline CDR1 reads MDHEN; CDR2 reads SYDVKM. Here the CDR3 DNA reads TGTGCCAGCAGTTTATTTGACGAGCAGTACTTC. Protein: CASSLFDEQYF.